A selection of T cell receptor beta chains follows, all from one sample in a study of shared clonotypes between healthy human individuals. Assay used: immunoSEQ multiplex PCR; TCRdb lists only in-frame clones, some missing. The profile covers some 630,000 clones, with roughly 78% appearing a single time and around 1.8% taken by the ten largest. Material: memory CD4+ T cells sorted from blood. Receptor source: a woman aged 30 to 39 in good health. Both conserved end residues are trimmed from each CDR3. The size of a clone is reported for some rows only, either as once, few or many, or as a class for expanded clones.

J	size	V	CDR3
TRBJ1-1	-	TRBV18	ASKTGFGNTEAF
TRBJ2-5	-	TRBV11-2	ASSQGTSGIVGETQY
TRBJ2-7	-	TRBV7-2	ASSFGAVGSYEQY
TRBJ1-1	-	TRBV7-9	ASRETGGRKNTEAF
TRBJ1-5	-	TRBV10-3	AISPQGGQPQH
TRBJ1-5	-	TRBV7-9	ASSLEGGSLTYSNQPQH
TRBJ2-2	-	TRBV10-2	ASSTGTGELF
TRBJ1-2	few	TRBV6-1	ASSEGRSLGGYT
TRBJ2-1	-	TRBV2	ASSVFHEQF
TRBJ1-1	-	TRBV13	ASSYRDRLNTEAF
TRBJ2-1	-	TRBV2	ASHLTSGGHNEQF
TRBJ2-7	few	TRBV6-5	ASSPLGAGVEQY
TRBJ2-1	-	TRBV6-5	ASSRRTGDNEQF
TRBJ2-7	-	TRBV30	AWSAGTGLYEQY